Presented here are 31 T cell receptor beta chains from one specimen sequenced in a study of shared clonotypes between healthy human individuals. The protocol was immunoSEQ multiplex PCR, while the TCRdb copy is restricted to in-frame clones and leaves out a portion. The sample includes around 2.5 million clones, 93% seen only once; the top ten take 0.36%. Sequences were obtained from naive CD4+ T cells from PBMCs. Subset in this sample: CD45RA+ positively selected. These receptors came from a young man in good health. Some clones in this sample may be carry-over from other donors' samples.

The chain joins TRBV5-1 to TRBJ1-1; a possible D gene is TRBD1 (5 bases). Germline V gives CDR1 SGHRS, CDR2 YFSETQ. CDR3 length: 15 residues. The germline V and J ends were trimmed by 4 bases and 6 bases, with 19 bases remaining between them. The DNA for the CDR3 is TGCGCCAGCAGCATTAGTCCGGGCGTAGGGGCTGAAGCTTTCTTT. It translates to CASSISPGVGAEAFF.

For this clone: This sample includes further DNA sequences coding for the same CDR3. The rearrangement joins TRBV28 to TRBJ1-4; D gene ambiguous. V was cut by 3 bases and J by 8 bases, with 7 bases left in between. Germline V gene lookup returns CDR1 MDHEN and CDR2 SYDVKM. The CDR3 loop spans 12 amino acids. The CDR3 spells CASSLTPEKLFF. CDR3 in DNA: TGTGCCAGCAGTTTGACCCCAGAAAAACTGTTTTTT. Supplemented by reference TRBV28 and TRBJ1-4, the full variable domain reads DVKVTQSSRYLVKRTGEKVFLECVQDMDHENMFWYRQDPGLGLRLIYFSYDVKMKEKGDIPEGYSVSREKKERFSLILESASTNQTSMYLCASSLTPEKLFFGSGTQLSVL.

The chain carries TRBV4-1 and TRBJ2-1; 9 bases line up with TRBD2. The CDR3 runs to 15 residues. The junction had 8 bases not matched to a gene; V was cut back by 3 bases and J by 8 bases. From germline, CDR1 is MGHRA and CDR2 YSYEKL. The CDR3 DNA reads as TGCGCCAGCAGCCACCCGACTAGCGGTGCTTATGAGCAGTTCTTC. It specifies CASSHPTSGAYEQFF.

CDR3 DNA sequence: TGTGCCAGCTCACCGCCTAACACAGGGGGCCGCGGCACCGGGGAGCTGTTTTTT. As protein: CASSPPNTGGRGTGELFF. This chain connects TRBV18 to TRBJ2-2; 9 nucleotides agree with TRBD1. CDR1 is KGHSH and CDR2 is LQKENI in the germline V gene. The CDR3 consists of 18 residues. The ends lost 3 bases at V and 4 bases at J; junction bases unmatched: 12. The full variable domain, with the rest looked up from reference TRBV18 and TRBJ2-2, is NAGVMQNPRHLVRRRGQEARLRCSPMKGHSHVYWYRQLPEEGLKFMVYLQKENIIDESGMPKERFSAEFPKEGPSILRIQQVVRGDSAAYFCASSPPNTGGRGTGELFFGEGSRLTVL.

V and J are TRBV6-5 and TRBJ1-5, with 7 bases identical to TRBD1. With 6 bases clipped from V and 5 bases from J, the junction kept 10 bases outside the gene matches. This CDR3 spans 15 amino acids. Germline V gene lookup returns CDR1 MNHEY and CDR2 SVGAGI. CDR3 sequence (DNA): TGTGCCAGCAGACGTACCAGGGGGGGAGATCAGCCCCAGCATTTT. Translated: CASRRTRGGDQPQHF.

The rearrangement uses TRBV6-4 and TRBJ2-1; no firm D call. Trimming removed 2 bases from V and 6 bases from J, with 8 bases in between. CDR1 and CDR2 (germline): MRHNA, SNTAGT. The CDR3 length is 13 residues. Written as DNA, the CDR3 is TGTGCCAGCAGTGACGTCATGGGCAATGAGCAGTTCTTC. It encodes CASSDVMGNEQFF.

The CDR3 region is CASSLVGAGIEDTQYF. In DNA form, the CDR3 reads TGTGCCAGCAGTTTAGTGGGTGCGGGAATAGAAGATACGCAGTATTTT. The chain uses TRBV27 and TRBJ2-3; weak D call: TRBD2 (6 bases). CDR3 length: 16 residues. Germline V gene sequence: CDR1 MNHEY, CDR2 SMNVEV (reference sequence). The V gene lost 2 bases and the J gene lost 5 bases, with 17 bases spanning the gap.

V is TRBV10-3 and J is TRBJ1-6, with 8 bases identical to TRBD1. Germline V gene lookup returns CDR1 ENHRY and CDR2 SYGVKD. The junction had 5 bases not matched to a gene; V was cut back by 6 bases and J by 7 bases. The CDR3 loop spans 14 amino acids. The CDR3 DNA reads TGTGCCATCAGGGGGACAGGAACAAATTCACCCCTCCACTTT. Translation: CAIRGTGTNSPLHF.

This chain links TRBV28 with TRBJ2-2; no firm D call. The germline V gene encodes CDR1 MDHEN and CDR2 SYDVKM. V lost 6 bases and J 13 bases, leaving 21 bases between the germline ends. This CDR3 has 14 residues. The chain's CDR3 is CASSQSIDPRTLFF. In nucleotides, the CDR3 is TGTGCCAGCAGCCAGAGTATAGACCCAAGGACGCTGTTTTTT.

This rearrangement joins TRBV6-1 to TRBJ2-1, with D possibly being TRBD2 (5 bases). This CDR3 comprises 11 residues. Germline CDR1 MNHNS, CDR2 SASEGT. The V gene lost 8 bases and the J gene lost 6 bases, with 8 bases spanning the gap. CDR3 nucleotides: TGTGCCAGCGGGAGTTTCAATGAGCAGTTCTTC. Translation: CASGSFNEQFF.

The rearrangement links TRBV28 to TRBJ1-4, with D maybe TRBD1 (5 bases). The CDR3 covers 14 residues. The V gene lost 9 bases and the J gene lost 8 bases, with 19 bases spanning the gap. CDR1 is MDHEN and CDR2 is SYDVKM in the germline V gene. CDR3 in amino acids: CASLGEGLGEKLFF. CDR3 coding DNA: TGTGCCAGTTTGGGGGAGGGACTTGGAGAAAAACTGTTTTTT.

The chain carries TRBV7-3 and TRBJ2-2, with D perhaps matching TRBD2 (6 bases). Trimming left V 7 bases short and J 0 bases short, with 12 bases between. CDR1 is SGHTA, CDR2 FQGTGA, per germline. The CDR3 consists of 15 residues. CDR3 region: CASTRGTPNTGELFF. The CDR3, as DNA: TGTGCCAGCACCCGGGGGACTCCGAACACCGGGGAGCTGTTTTTT.

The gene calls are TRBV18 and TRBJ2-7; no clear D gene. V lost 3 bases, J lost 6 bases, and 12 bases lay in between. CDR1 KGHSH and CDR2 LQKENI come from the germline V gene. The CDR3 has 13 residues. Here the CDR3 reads CASSPKDTSEQYF. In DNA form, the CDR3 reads TGTGCCAGCTCACCCAAAGACACGAGCGAGCAGTACTTC.

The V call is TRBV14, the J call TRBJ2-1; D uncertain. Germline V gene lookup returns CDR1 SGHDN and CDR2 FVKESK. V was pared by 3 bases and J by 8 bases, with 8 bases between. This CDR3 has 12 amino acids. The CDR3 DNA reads TGTGCCAGCAGCCAGAACTCCCATGAGCAGTTCTTC. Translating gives CASSQNSHEQFF. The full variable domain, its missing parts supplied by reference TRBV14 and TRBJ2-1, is EAGVTQFPSHSVIEKGQTVTLRCDPISGHDNLYWYRRVMGKEIKFLLHFVKESKQDESGMPNNRFLAERTGGTYSTLKVQPAELEDSGVYFCASSQNSHEQFFGPGTRLTVL.

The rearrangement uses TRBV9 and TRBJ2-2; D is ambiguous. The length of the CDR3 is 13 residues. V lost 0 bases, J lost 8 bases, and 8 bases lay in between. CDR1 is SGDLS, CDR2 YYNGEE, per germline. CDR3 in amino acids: CASSVDSEGELFF. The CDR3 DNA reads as TGTGCCAGCAGCGTAGACTCAGAAGGGGAGCTGTTTTTT.

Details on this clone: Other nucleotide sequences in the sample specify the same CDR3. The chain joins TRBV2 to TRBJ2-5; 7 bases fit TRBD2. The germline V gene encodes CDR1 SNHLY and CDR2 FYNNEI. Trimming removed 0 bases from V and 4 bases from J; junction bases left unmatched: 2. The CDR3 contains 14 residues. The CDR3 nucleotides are TGTGCCAGCAGTGAAGCGCGGGGGAGAGAGACCCAGTACTTC. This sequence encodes CASSEARGRETQYF. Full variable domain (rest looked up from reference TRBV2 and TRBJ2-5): EPEVTQTPSHQVTQMGQEVILRCVPISNHLYFYWYRQILGQKVEFLVSFYNNEISEKSEIFDDQFSVERPDGSNFTLKIRSTKLEDSAMYFCASSEARGRETQYFGPGTRLLVL.

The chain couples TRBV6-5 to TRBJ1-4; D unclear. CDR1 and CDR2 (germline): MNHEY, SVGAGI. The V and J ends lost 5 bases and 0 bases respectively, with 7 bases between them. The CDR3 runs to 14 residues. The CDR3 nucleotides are TGTGCCAGCAGTCGAGGTGCAACTAATGAAAAACTGTTTTTT. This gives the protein CASSRGATNEKLFF.

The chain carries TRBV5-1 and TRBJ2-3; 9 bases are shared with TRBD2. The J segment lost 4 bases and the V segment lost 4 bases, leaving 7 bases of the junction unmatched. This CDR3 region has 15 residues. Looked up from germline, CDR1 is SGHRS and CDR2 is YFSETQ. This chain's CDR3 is CASSPGTSLSDTQYF. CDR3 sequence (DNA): TGCGCCAGCAGCCCCGGGACTAGCTTGTCAGATACGCAGTATTTT.

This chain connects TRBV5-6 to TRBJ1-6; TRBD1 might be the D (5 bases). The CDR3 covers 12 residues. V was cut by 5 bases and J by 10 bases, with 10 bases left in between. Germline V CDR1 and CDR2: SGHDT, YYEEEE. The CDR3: CASSRGKSPLHF. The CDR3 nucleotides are TGTGCCAGCAGTAGGGGCAAGTCACCCCTCCACTTT.

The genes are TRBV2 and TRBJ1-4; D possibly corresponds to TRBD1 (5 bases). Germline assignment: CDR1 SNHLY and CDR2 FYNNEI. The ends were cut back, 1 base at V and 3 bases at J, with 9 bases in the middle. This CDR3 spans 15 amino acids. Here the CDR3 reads CASSEGGVPNEKLFF. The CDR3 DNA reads TGTGCCAGCAGTGAAGGGGGGGTTCCTAATGAAAAACTGTTTTTT. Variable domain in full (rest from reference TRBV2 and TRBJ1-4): EPEVTQTPSHQVTQMGQEVILRCVPISNHLYFYWYRQILGQKVEFLVSFYNNEISEKSEIFDDQFSVERPDGSNFTLKIRSTKLEDSAMYFCASSEGGVPNEKLFFGSGTQLSVL.

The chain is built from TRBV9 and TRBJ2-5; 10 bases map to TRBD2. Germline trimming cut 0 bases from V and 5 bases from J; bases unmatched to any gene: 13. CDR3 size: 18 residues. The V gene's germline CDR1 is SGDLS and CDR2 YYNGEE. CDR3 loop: CASSVGGSGRAVWETQYF. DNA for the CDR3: TGTGCCAGCAGCGTAGGAGGAAGCGGGAGGGCCGTGTGGGAGACCCAGTACTTC.

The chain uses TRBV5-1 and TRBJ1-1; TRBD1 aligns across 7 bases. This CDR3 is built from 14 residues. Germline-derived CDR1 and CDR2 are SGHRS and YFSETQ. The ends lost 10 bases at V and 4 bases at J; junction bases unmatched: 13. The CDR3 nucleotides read TGCGCCGGAAGGACAGGTCCCGACGTCACTGAAGCTTTCTTT. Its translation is CAGRTGPDVTEAFF.

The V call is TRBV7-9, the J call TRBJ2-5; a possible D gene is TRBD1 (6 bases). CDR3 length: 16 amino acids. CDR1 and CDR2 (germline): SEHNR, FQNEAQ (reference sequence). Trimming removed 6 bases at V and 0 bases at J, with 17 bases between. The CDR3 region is CASSPLGAGHQETQYF. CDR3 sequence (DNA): TGTGCCAGCAGTCCCCTGGGGGCAGGGCACCAAGAGACCCAGTACTTC.

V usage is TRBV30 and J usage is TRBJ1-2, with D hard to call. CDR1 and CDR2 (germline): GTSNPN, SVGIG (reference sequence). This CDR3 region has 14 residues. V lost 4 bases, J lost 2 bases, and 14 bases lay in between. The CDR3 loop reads CAWTEIQKNYGYTF. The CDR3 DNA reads TGTGCCTGGACTGAAATACAGAAGAACTATGGCTACACCTTC.

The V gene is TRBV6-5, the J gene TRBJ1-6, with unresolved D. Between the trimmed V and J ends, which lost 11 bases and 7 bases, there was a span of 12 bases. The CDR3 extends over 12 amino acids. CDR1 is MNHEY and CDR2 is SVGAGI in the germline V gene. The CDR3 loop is CAVSGTNSPLHF. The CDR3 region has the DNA TGTGCCGTTTCAGGCACCAATTCACCCCTCCACTTT.

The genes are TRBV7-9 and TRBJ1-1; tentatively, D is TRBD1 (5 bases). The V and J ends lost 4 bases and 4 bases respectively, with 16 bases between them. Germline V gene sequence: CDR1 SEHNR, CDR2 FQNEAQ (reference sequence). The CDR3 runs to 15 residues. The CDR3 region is CASSWVAPQGTEAFF. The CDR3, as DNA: TGTGCCAGCAGCTGGGTGGCCCCTCAGGGCACTGAAGCTTTCTTT.

CDR3: CASSFILGLHEQYF. The DNA for the CDR3 is TGTGCCAGCAGCTTCATCCTCGGTCTCCACGAGCAGTACTTC. The chain is built from TRBV11-2 and TRBJ2-7; D not certain. This CDR3 spans 14 amino acids. CDR1 and CDR2 (germline): SGHAT, FQNNGV. The V and J ends lost 3 bases and 5 bases respectively, with 14 bases between them. The full variable domain, completed using reference TRBV11-2 and TRBJ2-7, is EAGVAQSPRYKIIEKRQSVAFWCNPISGHATLYWYQQILGQGPKLLIQFQNNGVVDDSQLPKDRFSAERLKGVDSTLKIQPAKLEDSAVYLCASSFILGLHEQYFGPGTRLTVT.

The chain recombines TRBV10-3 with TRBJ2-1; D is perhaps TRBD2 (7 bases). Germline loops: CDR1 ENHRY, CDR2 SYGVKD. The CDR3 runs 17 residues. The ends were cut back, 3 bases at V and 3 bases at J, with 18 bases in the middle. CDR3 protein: CAISERGAGLGYNEQFF. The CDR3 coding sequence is TGTGCCATCAGTGAACGGGGGGCAGGGTTAGGCTACAATGAGCAGTTCTTC.

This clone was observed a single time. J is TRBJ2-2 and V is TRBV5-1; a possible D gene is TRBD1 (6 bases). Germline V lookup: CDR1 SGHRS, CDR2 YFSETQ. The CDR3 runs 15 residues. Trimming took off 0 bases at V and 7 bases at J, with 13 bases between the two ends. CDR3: CASSLGPRGHGELFF. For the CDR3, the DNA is TGCGCCAGCAGCTTGGGGCCCAGGGGCCACGGGGAGCTGTTTTTT.

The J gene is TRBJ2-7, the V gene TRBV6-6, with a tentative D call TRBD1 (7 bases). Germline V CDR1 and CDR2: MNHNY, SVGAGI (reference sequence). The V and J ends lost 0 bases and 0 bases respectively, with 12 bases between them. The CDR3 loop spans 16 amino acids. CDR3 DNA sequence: TGTGCCAGCAGTTACTCGCGGGACAGTCTCTCCTACGAGCAGTACTTC. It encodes CASSYSRDSLSYEQYF.

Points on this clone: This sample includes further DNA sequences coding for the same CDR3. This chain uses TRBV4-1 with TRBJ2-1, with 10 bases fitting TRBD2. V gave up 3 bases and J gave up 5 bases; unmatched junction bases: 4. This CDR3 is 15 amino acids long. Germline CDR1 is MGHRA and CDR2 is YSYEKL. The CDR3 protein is CASSQPSGRNNEQFF. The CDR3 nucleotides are TGCGCCAGCAGCCAGCCTAGCGGGAGAAACAATGAGCAGTTCTTC.